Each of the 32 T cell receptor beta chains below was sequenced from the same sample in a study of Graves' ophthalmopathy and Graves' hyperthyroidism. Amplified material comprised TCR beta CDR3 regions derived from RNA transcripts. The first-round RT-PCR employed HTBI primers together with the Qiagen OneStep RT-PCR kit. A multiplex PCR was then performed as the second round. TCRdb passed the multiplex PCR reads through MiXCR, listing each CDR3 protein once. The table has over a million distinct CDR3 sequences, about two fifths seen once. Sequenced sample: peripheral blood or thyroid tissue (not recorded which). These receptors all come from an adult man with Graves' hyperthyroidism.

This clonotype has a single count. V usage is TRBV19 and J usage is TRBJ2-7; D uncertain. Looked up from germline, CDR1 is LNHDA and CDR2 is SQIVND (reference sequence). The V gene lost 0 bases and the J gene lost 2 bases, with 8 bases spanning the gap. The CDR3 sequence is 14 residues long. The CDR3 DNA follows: TGTGCCAGTAGTATAGAGACAAGAACCTACGAGCAGTACTTC. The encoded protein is CASSIETRTYEQYF.

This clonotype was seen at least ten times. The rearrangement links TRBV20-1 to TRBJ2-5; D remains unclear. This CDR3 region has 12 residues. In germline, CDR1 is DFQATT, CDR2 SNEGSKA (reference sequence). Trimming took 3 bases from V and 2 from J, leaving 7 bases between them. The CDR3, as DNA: TGCAGTGCTAGCCTGCAGCAAGAGACCCAGTACTTC. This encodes CSASLQQETQYF.

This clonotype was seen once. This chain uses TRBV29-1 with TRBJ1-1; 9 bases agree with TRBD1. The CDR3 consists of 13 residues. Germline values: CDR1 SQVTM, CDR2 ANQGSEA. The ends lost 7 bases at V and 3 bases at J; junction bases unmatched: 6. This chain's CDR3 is CSGRTGDDTEAFF. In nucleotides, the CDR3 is TGCAGCGGGCGGACAGGGGATGACACTGAAGCTTTCTTT.

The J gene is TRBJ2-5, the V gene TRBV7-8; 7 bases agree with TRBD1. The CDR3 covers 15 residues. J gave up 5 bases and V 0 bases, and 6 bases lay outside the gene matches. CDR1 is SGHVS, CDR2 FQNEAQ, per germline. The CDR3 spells CASSLAVGGRETQYF. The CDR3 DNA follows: TGTGCCAGCAGCTTAGCGGTAGGGGGCAGGGAGACCCAGTACTTC. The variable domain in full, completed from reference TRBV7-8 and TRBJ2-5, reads GAGVSQSPRYKVAKRGQDVALRCDPISGHVSLFWYQQALGQGPEFLTYFQNEAQLDKSGLPSDRFFAERPEGSVSTLKIQRTQQEDSAVYLCASSLAVGGRETQYFGPGTRLLVL.

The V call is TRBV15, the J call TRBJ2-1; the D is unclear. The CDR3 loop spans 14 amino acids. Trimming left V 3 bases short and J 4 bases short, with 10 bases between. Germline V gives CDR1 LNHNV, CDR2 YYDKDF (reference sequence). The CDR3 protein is CATSSVRPYNEQFF. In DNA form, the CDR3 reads TGTGCCACCAGCAGTGTTCGGCCATACAATGAGCAGTTCTTC.

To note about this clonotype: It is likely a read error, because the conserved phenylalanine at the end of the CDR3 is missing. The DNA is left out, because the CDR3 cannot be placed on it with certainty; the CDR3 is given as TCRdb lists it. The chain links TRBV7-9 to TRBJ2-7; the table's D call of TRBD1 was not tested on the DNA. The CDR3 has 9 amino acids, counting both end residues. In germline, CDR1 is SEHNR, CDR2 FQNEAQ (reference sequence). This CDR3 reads CASSTTTGR.

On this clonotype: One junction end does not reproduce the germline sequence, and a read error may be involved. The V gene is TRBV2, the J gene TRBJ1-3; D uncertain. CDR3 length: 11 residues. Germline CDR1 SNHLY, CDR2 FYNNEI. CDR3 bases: TGTGCCGGCAGTTATGGAAACACCATATATTTT. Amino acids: CAGSYGNTIYF.

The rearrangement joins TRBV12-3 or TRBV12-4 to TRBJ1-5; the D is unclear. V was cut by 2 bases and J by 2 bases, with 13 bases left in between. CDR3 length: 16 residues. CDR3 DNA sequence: TGTGCCAGCAGTTTATCCGTTGCCCTTGGCAATCAGCCCCAGCATTTT. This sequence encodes CASSLSVALGNQPQHF.

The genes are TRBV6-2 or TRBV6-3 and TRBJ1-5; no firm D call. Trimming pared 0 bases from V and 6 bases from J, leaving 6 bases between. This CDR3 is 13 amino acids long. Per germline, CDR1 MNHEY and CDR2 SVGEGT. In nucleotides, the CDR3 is TGTGCCAGCAGTTACTCGATTACTCAGCCCCAGCATTTT. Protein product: CASSYSITQPQHF.

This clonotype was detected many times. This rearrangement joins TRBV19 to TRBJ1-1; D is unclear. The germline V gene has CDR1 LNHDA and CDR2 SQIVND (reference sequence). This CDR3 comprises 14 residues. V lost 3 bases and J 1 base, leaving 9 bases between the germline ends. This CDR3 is CASSMWRPNTEAFF. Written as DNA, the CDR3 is TGTGCCAGTAGTATGTGGAGACCGAACACTGAAGCTTTCTTT.

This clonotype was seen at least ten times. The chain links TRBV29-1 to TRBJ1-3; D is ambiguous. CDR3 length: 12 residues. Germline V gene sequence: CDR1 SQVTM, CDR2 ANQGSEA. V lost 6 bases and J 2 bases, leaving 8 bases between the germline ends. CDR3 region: CSVASPGNTIYF. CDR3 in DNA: TGCAGCGTAGCCTCCCCTGGAAACACCATATATTTT. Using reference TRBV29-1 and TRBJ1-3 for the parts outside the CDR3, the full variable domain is SAVISQKPSRDICQRGTSLTIQCQVDSQVTMMFWYRQQPGQSLTLIATANQGSEATYESGFVIDKFPISRPNLTFSTLTVSNMSPEDSSIYLCSVASPGNTIYFGEGSWLTVV.

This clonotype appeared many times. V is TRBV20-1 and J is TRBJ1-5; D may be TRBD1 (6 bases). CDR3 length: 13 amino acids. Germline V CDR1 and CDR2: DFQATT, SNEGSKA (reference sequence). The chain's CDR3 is CSASRGSNQPQHF. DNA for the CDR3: TGCAGCGCAAGCAGGGGTAGCAATCAGCCCCAGCATTTT.

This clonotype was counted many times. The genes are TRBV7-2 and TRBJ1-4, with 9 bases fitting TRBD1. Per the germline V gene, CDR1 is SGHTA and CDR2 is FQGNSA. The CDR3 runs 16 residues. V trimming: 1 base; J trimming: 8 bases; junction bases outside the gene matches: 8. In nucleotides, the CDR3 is TGTGCCAGCAGCTTAGACACTGACAGGGGGTTCGAAAAACTGTTTTTT. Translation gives CASSLDTDRGFEKLFF.

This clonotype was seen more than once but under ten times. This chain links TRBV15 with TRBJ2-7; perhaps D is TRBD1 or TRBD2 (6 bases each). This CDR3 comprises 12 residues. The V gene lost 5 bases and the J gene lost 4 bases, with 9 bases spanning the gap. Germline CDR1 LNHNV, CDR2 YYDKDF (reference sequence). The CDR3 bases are TGTGCCACCAGCTCGGGGGCGTACGAGCAGTACTTC. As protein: CATSSGAYEQYF. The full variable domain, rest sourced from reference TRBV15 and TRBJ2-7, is DAMVIQNPRYQVTQFGKPVTLSCSQTLNHNVMYWYQQKSSQAPKLLFHYYDKDFNNEADTPDNFQSRRPNTSFCFLDIRSPGLGDTAMYLCATSSGAYEQYFGPGTRLTVT.

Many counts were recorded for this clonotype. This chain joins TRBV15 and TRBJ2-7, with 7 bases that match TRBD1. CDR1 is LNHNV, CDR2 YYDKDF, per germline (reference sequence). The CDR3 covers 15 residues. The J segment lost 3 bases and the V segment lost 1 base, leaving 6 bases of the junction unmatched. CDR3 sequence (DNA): TGTGCCACCAGCAGAGTTTTGACAGGGCTCTACGAGCAGTACTTC. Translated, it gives CATSRVLTGLYEQYF.

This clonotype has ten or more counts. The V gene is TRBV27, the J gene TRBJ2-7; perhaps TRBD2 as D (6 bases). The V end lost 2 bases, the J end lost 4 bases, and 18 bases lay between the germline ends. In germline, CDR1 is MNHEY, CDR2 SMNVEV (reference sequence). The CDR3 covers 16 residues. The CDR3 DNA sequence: TGTGCCAGCAGTTTAAACGGCGGGGTTCTTATGTACGAGCAGTACTTC. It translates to CASSLNGGVLMYEQYF.

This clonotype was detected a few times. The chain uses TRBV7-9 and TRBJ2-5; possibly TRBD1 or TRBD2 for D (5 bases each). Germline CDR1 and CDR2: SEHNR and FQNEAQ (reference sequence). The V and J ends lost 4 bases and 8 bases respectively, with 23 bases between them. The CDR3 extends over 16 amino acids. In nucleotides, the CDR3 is TGTGCCAGCAGCTCCCCTACCGGGACCCCCTGGAATACCCAGTACTTC. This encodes CASSSPTGTPWNTQYF.

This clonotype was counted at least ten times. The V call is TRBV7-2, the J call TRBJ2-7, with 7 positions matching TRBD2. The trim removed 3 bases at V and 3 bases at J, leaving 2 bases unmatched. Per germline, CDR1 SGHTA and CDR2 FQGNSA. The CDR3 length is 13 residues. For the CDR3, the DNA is TGTGCCAGCAGCTTTCGCGGGGGCTACGAGCAGTACTTC. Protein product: CASSFRGGYEQYF.

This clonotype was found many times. The CDR3 loop reads CASSPTQGAPHEQYF. DNA of the CDR3: TGTGCCAGCAGTCCAACTCAGGGGGCGCCCCACGAGCAGTACTTC. The chain has TRBV7-2 and TRBJ2-7, with TRBD1 identical over 8 bases. The CDR3 has 15 residues. Unmatched junction bases numbered 12, after V lost 6 bases and J lost 5 bases. Germline-derived CDR1 and CDR2 are SGHTA and FQGNSA.

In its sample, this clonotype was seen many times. The CDR3 nucleotides are TGTGCCAGCAGCGTAGACGGTTATGGCTACACCTTC. It translates to CASSVDGYGYTF. The chain joins TRBV9 to TRBJ1-2, with D uncertain. This CDR3 has 12 amino acids. V was trimmed by 0 bases and J by 5 bases, leaving 5 bases between them. Germline V lookup: CDR1 SGDLS, CDR2 YYNGEE. The complete variable domain, with remaining parts taken from reference TRBV9 and TRBJ1-2, reads DSGVTQTPKHLITATGQRVTLRCSPRSGDLSVYWYQQSLDQGLQFLIQYYNGEERAKGNILERFSAQQFPDLHSELNLSSLELGDSALYFCASSVDGYGYTFGSGTRLTVV.

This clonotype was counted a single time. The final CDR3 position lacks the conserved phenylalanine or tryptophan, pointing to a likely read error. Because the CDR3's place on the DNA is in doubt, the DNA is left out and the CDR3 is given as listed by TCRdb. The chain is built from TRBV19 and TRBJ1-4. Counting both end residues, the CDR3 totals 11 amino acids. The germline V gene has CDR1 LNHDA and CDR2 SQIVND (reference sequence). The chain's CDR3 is CASSWDPLANY.

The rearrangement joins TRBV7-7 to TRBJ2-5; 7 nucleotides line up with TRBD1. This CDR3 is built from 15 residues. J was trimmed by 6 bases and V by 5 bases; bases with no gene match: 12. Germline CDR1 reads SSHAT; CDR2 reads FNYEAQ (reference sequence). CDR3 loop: CASSTGTAYEQTQYF. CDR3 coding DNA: TGTGCCAGCAGCACCGGGACAGCCTACGAGCAGACCCAGTACTTC.

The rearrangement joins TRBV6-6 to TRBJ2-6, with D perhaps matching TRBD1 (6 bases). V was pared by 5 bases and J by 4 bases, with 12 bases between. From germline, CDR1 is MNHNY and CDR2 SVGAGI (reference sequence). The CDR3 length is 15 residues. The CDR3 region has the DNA TGTGCCAGCAGTGCACAGGGTCTCGGGGCCAACGTCCTGACTTTC. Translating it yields CASSAQGLGANVLTF.

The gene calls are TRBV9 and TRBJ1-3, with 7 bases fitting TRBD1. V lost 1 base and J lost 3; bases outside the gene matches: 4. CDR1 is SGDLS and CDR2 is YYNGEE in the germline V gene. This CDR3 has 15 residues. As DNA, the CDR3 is TGTGCCAGCAGCGTAAAGGGGGCCTTTGGAAACACCATATATTTT. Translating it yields CASSVKGAFGNTIYF.

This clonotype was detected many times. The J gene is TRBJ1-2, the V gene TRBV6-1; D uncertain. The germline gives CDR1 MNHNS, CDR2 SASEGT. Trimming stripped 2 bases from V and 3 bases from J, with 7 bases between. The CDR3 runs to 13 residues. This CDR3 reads CASSESIYYGYTF. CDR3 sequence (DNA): TGTGCCAGCAGTGAATCCATTTACTATGGCTACACCTTC.

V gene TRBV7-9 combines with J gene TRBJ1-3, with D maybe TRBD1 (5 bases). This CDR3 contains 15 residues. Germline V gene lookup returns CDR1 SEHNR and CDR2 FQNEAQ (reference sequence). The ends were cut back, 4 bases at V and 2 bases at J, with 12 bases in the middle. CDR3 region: CASSWGGEAGNTIYF. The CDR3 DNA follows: TGTGCCAGCAGCTGGGGGGGGGAAGCTGGAAACACCATATATTTT.

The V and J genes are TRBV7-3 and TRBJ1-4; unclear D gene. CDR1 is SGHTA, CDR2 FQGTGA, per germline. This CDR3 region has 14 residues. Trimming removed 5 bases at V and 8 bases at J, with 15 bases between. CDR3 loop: CASSQPGPEEKLFF. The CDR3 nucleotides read TGTGCCAGCAGCCAACCGGGCCCGGAGGAAAAACTGTTTTTT.

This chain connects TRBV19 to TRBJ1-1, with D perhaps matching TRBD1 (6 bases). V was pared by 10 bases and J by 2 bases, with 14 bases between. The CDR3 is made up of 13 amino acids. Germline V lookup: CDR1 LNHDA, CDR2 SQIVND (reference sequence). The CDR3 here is CAIKGGSNTEAFF. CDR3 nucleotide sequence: TGTGCCATAAAGGGGGGGTCTAACACTGAAGCTTTCTTT.

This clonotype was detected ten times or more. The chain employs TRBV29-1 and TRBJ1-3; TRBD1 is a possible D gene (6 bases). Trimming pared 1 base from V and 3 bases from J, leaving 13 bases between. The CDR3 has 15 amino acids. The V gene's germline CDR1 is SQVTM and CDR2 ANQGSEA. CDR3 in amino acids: CSVEVGGAGGNTIYF. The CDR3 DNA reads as TGCAGCGTTGAAGTTGGGGGGGCTGGTGGAAACACCATATATTTT.

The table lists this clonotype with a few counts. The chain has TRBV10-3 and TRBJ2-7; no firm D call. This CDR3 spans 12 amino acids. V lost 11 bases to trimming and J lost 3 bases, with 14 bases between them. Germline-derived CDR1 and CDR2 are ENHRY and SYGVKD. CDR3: CAAPPVDYEQYF. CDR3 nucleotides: TGTGCCGCCCCCCCGGTCGACTACGAGCAGTACTTC.

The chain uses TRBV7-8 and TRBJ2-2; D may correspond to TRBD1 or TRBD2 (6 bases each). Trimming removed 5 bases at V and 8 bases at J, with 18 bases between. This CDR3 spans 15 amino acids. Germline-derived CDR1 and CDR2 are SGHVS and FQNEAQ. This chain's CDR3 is CASSQGGGQRGELFF. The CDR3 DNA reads TGTGCCAGCAGCCAGGGAGGCGGACAGAGGGGGGAGCTGTTTTTT.

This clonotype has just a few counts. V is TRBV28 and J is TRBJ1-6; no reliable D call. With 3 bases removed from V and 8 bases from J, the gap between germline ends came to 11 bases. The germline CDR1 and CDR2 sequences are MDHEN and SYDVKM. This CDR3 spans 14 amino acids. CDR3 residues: CASSFGRTHSPLHF. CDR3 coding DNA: TGTGCCAGCAGTTTCGGACGGACCCATTCACCCCTCCACTTT.